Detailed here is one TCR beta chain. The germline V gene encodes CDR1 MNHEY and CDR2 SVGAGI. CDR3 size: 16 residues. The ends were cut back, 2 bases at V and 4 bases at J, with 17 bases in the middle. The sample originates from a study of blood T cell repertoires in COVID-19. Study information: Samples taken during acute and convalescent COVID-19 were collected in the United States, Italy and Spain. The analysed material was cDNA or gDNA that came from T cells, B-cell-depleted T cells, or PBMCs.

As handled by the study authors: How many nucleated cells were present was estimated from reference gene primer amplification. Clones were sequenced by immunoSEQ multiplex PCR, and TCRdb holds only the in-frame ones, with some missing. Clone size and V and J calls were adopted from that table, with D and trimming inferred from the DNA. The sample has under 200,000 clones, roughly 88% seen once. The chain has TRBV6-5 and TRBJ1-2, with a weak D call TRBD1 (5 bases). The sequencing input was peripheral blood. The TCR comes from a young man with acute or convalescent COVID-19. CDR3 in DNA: TGTGCCAGCAGTTACGGTGGACACACGAGCATCTATGGCTACACCTTC. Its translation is CASSYGGHTSIYGYTF.